Shown below are 20 T cell receptor beta chains from a single sample sequenced in a study of blood T cell repertoires in COVID-19. Profiling relied on immunoSEQ multiplex PCR, and the TCRdb table lists in-frame clones only, not all of them. The sample lists 55,000 to 70,000 clones; 70% to 90% were seen once. The source material was PBMCs or T cells enriched from blood (not recorded which). These receptors were obtained from a woman aged 35 to 49 who had recovered from COVID-19.

This clone was seen once. V and J are TRBV5-5 and TRBJ1-2; 7 bases match TRBD1. The V and J ends lost 4 bases and 5 bases, in that order; junction bases with no gene match: 8. The CDR3 has 14 residues. Germline V gives CDR1 SGHKS, CDR2 YYEKEE (reference sequence). For the CDR3, the DNA is TGTGCCAGCAGCCACCGGGGACAGCCATATGGCTACACCTTC. It codes for CASSHRGQPYGYTF.

The J gene is TRBJ1-2, the V gene TRBV18, with a tentative D call TRBD1 (6 bases). The length of the CDR3 is 14 residues. Germline values: CDR1 KGHSH, CDR2 LQKENI. V was pared by 5 bases and J by 2 bases, with 12 bases between. This chain's CDR3 is CASSADRTNYGYTF. DNA of the CDR3: TGTGCCAGCTCAGCGGACAGAACCAACTATGGCTACACCTTC.

The rearrangement links TRBV27 to TRBJ1-4, with TRBD1 matching 7 bases. Germline loops: CDR1 MNHEY, CDR2 SMNVEV (reference sequence). V lost 7 bases, J lost 8 bases, and 13 bases stayed unmatched. The CDR3 consists of 15 residues. The CDR3 loop is CASTNFGTAVEKLFF. As DNA, the CDR3 is TGTGCCAGCACCAACTTCGGGACAGCCGTAGAAAAACTGTTTTTT. Filled out from reference TRBV27 and TRBJ1-4, the complete variable domain reads EAQVTQNPRYLITVTGKKLTVTCSQNMNHEYMSWYRQDPGLGLRQIYYSMNVEVTDKGDVPEGYKVSRKEKRNFPLILESPSPNQTSLYFCASTNFGTAVEKLFFGSGTQLSVL.

The rearrangement joins TRBV6-5 to TRBJ1-2; no clear D gene. The CDR3 totals 16 residues. V was clipped by 0 bases and J by 8 bases, with 19 bases between them. CDR1 and CDR2 from the germline V gene are MNHEY and SVGAGI. Here the CDR3 DNA reads TGTGCCAGCAGTTACTCGAAAGTATTTCCGCGGGGAGGCTACACCTTC. This encodes CASSYSKVFPRGGYTF.

The genes are TRBV9 and TRBJ2-7, with a possible D match to TRBD1 (5 bases). The CDR3 has 15 amino acids. From germline, CDR1 is SGDLS and CDR2 YYNGEE. Trimming took 1 base from V and 5 from J, leaving 16 bases between them. The CDR3 nucleotides read TGTGCCAGCAGCGTATCCCCATTGGCCAGGGACGAGCAGTACTTC. Protein: CASSVSPLARDEQYF.

This clone was counted a single time. The V gene is TRBV6-1, the J gene TRBJ1-1; D ambiguous. Germline assignment: CDR1 MNHNS and CDR2 SASEGT. V lost 1 base and J lost 0, with 12 bases in between. This CDR3 spans 16 amino acids. CDR3: CASSEEMGSLNTEAFF. The CDR3 coding sequence is TGTGCCAGCAGTGAAGAAATGGGCAGCCTGAACACTGAAGCTTTCTTT.

The chain employs TRBV30 and TRBJ1-3; perhaps TRBD1 as D (5 bases). V lost 0 bases and J lost 0, with 12 bases in between. The CDR3 loop spans 16 amino acids. The germline V gene has CDR1 GTSNPN and CDR2 SVGIG (reference sequence). CDR3 nucleotides: TGTGCCTGGAGTGTACCAGGGAAACTCTCTGGAAACACCATATATTTT. Protein product: CAWSVPGKLSGNTIYF.

This chain connects TRBV11-3 to TRBJ1-6; possible D gene TRBD1, 6 bases. The length of the CDR3 is 14 residues. Trimming shortened V by 3 bases and J by 6 bases, and 9 bases separated the two germline ends. Germline V gene lookup returns CDR1 SGHNT and CDR2 YENEEA. CDR3: CASSLTGFNSPLHF. The DNA of the CDR3 is TGTGCCAGCAGCTTGACAGGTTTTAATTCACCCCTCCACTTT.

Details on this clone: Germline and junction disagree at one end, which may indicate a read error. This sequence joins TRBV5-4 and TRBJ1-2; the match to TRBD1 covers 9 bases. This CDR3 spans 13 amino acids. Per the germline V gene, CDR1 is SGHNT and CDR2 is YYREEE (reference sequence). CDR3 protein: CASSLDRGYGYTF. DNA of the CDR3: TGTGCCAGCAGTTTGGACAGGGGTTATGGCTACACCTTC.

The chain couples TRBV5-1 to TRBJ1-1; 7 bases map to TRBD1. The CDR3 length is 14 residues. Germline CDR1 and CDR2: SGHRS and YFSETQ. The junction had 7 bases not matched to a gene; V was cut back by 4 bases and J by 4 bases. The CDR3 loop reads CASSPQGGGTEAFF. CDR3 in DNA: TGCGCCAGCAGCCCTCAGGGGGGAGGCACTGAAGCTTTCTTT.

The chain recombines TRBV7-9 with TRBJ2-2; TRBD2 matches at 8 bases. The trim removed 1 base at V and 9 bases at J, leaving 19 bases unmatched. From germline, CDR1 is SEHNR and CDR2 FQNEAQ (reference sequence). There are 19 residues in the CDR3. The CDR3 protein is CASSLGVGLAGDPDRELFF. The CDR3 nucleotides read TGTGCCAGCAGCTTAGGGGTGGGGCTAGCGGGTGATCCTGACCGGGAGCTGTTTTTT.

The genes are TRBV6-5 and TRBJ2-3; 16 positions match TRBD2. The CDR3 contains 15 residues. Per the germline V gene, CDR1 is MNHEY and CDR2 is SVGAGI. The V gene end was trimmed by 11 bases and the J gene end by 7 bases; junction bases not matched to a gene: 9. The CDR3 is CAAPGLAGGPYTQYF. As DNA, the CDR3 is TGTGCCGCTCCGGGACTAGCGGGGGGGCCGTATACGCAGTATTTT.

This clone was detected only once. The V gene is TRBV6-4, the J gene TRBJ1-1; the D gene is possibly TRBD1 (6 bases). The V end lost 6 bases, the J end lost 10 bases, and 24 bases lay between the germline ends. The CDR3 sequence is 15 residues long. The V gene's germline CDR1 is MRHNA and CDR2 SNTAGT. CDR3 DNA sequence: TGTGCCAGCAGATTATACGTAGATCAGGGGCAGACAGCTTTCTTT. It specifies CASRLYVDQGQTAFF.

This chain uses TRBV15 with TRBJ2-2; 8 bases agree with TRBD2. Trimming took 4 bases from V and 2 from J; bases not matched to a gene: 9. The CDR3 contains 17 residues. Germline loops: CDR1 LNHNV, CDR2 YYDKDF (reference sequence). Here the CDR3 DNA reads TGTGCCACCAGCAAACCGGGACTAGGGTTAAACACCGGGGAGCTGTTTTTT. It codes for CATSKPGLGLNTGELFF.

The genes are TRBV6-1 and TRBJ2-7; tentative D call: TRBD1 (5 bases). This CDR3 comprises 15 residues. CDR1 is MNHNS and CDR2 is SASEGT in the germline V gene. Trimming shortened V by 3 bases and J by 0 bases, and 12 bases separated the two germline ends. Written as DNA, the CDR3 is TGTGCCAGCAGTGACGGACACCAAGTCTCCTACGAGCAGTACTTC. Translating it yields CASSDGHQVSYEQYF.

V usage is TRBV20-1 and J usage is TRBJ1-1; D call uncertain. V was cut by 3 bases and J by 3 bases, with 5 bases left in between. This CDR3 comprises 11 residues. In germline, CDR1 is DFQATT, CDR2 SNEGSKA (reference sequence). The CDR3 nucleotides are TGCAGTGCTAGCCATGACACTGAAGCTTTCTTT. This translates into CSASHDTEAFF.

This sequence joins TRBV9 and TRBJ2-5, with TRBD2 identical over 13 bases. The CDR3 length is 16 residues. Germline V gene lookup returns CDR1 SGDLS and CDR2 YYNGEE. J gave up 2 bases and V 3 bases, and 4 bases lay outside the gene matches. The CDR3, as DNA: TGTGCCAGCAGCGGGAAGACTAGCGGGGGGCAAGAGACCCAGTACTTC. Encoded protein: CASSGKTSGGQETQYF.

This clone came up a few times. The chain is built from TRBV10-3 and TRBJ1-2, with a possible D match to TRBD1 (6 bases). This CDR3 is built from 15 residues. Germline V CDR1 and CDR2: ENHRY, SYGVKD. The V end was cut by 8 bases, the J end by 2 bases, with 18 bases between. The CDR3 DNA follows: TGTGCCATCGGATCACAGGGTCTTACGAACTATGGCTACACCTTC. Translation: CAIGSQGLTNYGYTF.

The rearrangement joins TRBV11-2 to TRBJ2-3; D gene unclear. The CDR3 consists of 15 residues. The germline gives CDR1 SGHAT, CDR2 FQNNGV. Trimming removed 4 bases at V and 0 bases at J, with 11 bases between. The CDR3 nucleotides are TGTGCCAGCAGCTCCCACCCACTTAGCACAGATACGCAGTATTTT. Protein sequence: CASSSHPLSTDTQYF.

The chain links TRBV5-1 to TRBJ2-7, with a tentative D call TRBD2 (5 bases). The CDR3 length is 14 residues. CDR1 is SGHRS and CDR2 is YFSETQ in the germline V gene. The V and J ends lost 1 base and 6 bases respectively, with 14 bases between them. As DNA, the CDR3 is TGCGCCAGCAGCTTGTTATCCGGGGATCGCGAGCAGTACTTC. Translated: CASSLLSGDREQYF.